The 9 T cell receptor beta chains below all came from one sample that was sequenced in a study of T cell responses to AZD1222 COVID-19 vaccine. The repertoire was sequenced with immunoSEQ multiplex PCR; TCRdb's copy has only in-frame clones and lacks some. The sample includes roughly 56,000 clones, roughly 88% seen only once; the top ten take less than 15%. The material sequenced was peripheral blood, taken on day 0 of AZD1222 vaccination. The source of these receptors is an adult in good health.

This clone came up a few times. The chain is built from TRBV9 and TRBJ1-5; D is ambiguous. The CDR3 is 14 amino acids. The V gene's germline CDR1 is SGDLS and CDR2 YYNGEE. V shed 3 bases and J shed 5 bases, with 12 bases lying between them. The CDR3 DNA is TGTGCCAGCAGCGCCGGGCAGCTCGATCAGCCCCAGCATTTT. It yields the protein CASSAGQLDQPQHF.

The CDR3 spells CASSEGGFGETQYF. The CDR3, as DNA: TGTGCCAGCAGTGAAGGAGGATTCGGAGAGACCCAGTACTTC. The rearrangement joins TRBV6-1 to TRBJ2-5; no firm D call. CDR3 size: 14 residues. The V gene lost 1 base and the J gene lost 4 bases, with 10 bases spanning the gap. The germline CDR1 and CDR2 sequences are MNHNS and SASEGT.

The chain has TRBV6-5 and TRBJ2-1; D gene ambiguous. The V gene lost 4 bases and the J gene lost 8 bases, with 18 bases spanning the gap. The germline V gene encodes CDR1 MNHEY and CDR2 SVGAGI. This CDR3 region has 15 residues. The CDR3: CASSSDSAIRYEQFF. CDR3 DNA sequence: TGTGCCAGCAGTTCTGACTCTGCGATTAGATATGAGCAGTTCTTC.

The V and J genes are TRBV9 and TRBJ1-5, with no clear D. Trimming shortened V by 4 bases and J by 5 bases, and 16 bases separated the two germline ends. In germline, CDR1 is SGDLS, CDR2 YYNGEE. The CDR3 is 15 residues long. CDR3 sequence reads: CASSISPGLDQPQHF. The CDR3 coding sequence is TGTGCCAGCAGCATATCACCGGGCCTTGATCAGCCCCAGCATTTT.

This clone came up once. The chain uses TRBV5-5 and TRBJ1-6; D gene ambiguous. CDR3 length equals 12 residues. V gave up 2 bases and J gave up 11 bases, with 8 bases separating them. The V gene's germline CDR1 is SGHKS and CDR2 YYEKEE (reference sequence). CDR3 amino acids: CASSLPGTPLHF. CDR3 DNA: TGTGCCAGCAGCTTACCGGGGACACCCCTCCACTTT.

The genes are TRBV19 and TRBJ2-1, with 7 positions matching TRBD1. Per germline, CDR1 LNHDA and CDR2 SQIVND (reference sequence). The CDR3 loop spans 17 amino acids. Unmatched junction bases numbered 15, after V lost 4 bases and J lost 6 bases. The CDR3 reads CASSRDSRANTFNEQFF. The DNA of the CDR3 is TGTGCCAGTAGTAGGGACAGCCGCGCCAATACCTTCAATGAGCAGTTCTTC.

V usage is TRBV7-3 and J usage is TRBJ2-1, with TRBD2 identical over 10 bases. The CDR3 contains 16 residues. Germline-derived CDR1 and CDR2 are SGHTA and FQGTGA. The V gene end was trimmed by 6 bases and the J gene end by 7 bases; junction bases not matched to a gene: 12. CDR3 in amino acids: CASSFVPSGGANEQFF. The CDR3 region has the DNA TGTGCCAGCAGTTTCGTCCCCAGCGGGGGGGCGAATGAGCAGTTCTTC.

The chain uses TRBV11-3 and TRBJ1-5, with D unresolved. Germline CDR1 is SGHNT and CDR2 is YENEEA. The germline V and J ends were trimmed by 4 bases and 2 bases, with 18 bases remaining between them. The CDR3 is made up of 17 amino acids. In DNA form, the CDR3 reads TGTGCCAGCAGCTGGGCCGGATGGCGTGGGGGCAATCAGCCCCAGCATTTT. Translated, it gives CASSWAGWRGGNQPQHF.

The CDR3 protein is CASSLPRVTNGYTF. In DNA form, the CDR3 reads TGTGCCAGCAGCCTCCCCCGGGTGACAAATGGCTACACCTTC. The chain employs TRBV5-4 and TRBJ1-2; the D is unclear. Looked up from germline, CDR1 is SGHNT and CDR2 is YYREEE (reference sequence). This CDR3 is built from 14 residues. The V gene lost 4 bases and the J gene lost 6 bases, with 16 bases spanning the gap.